This T cell receptor beta chain derives from a study of cytomegalovirus exposure and HLA in healthy donors (dated 2017 in TCRdb). Background on the whole study: An earlier analysis of around 600 of the donors reported roughly 270 Gb of sequence data and around 110 million unique TCR beta sequences from about 179 million T cells. The study was designed to test whether signatures of past pathogen exposure could be identified by cataloging public T cell receptors. To study patterns of TCR occurrence, a later analysis re-analyzed previously published TCR beta repertoires from more than 550 donors and added high-resolution HLA genotyping. On average, around 240,000 unique TCR beta nucleotide sequences were sequenced per donor among some 430 genotyped donors of the cohort, with roughly a sixth of those sequences being non-productive. Typing coverage varied by locus: about 620-630 donors for A, B, C, DRB1 and DQB1; under 550 for DQA1; about 570 for DPA1; approximately 490 for DPB1. A later genetic analysis took genome-wide SNP genotypes for about three fifths of the roughly 670 donors and used that subset as a discovery cohort. Around 330 gigabases of sequencing data and roughly 80 million unique TCR sequences made up an early release that covered approximately 620 HLA-typed donors. Of the 350 to 400 genotyped donors, roughly 80% fell in the genetic ancestry cluster associated with self-reported Caucasian donors. The later analysis used no new phenotypic data to find candidate immune exposures, relying instead on TCR beta sequences and their occurrence across donors. Donor age, sex, ethnicity and CMV serostatus were compiled alongside the repertoire data. In an earlier analysis of over 550 of the donors, high-throughput TCR beta sequencing was used to judge whether each TCR beta V gene segment behaved as functional or pseudogenic. The T cell repertoires of 666 subjects were profiled by immunosequencing and related to cytomegalovirus serostatus. All discovery cohort repertoires had been generated using a single sequencing platform. Roughly five DR-DQ haplotypes were treated as single units for association and clustering because of strong linkage in the cohort. To predict cytomegalovirus infection status, the study combined high-throughput TCR immunosequencing, statistical association of individual TCRs with disease status, and machine learning. A separate validation cohort of roughly 120 different subjects was used in addition to the 666-subject first cohort. Both class I and class II loci were covered by HLA typing, at four-digit resolution. Beyond this particular receptor, the publication reports: In a later analysis, the rate of TCR association differed among HLA loci, with DRB1 alleles having the most associated TCRs and HLA-C alleles having the fewest. CMV serostatus was the only immune exposure information available for the cohort. A total of some 180 TCR beta chains were listed by the study as associated with cytomegalovirus. A cluster of highly shared sequence variants was judged likely to represent a technical artifact of the sequencing pipeline. HLA typing was unavailable for some donors at each locus, so association tests used only the typed subset. Some IMGT-functional V segments, including TRBV6-2 and TRBV6-3, could not be distinguished by the 87-base-pair reads and were therefore excluded. Across donors, most TCR sequences were observed very rarely, whereas some public TCRs were present in many individuals. The classifier was reported to diagnose cytomegalovirus status with high specificity and sensitivity in both the original cohort and the validation cohort. The authors suggested that the approach could potentially be generalized to other disease states and immunological phenotypes. A later genetic analysis reported fewer N-insertions in productive TCRs among donors in an Asian-associated ancestry cluster than the roughly 700-donor mean. A later genetic analysis associated a missense DCLRE1C variant with V-gene and J-gene trimming of TCR beta chains, and an independent cohort replicated the association. A later analysis associated 15,000 or so TCR beta sequences with specific HLA alleles at a false discovery rate of 0.05. A further reported finding was that TCR beta sequences accurately predicted the HLA-A and HLA-B alleles for most subjects in the first cohort. This cohort had only TCR beta chains sequenced, and the lack of alpha or paired-chain data limited which features could be detected. In a later analysis, most CMV-associated TCR beta chains were found to appear HLA-restricted, with HLA associations seemingly driven largely by CMV exposure. Sequencing depth was assumed to be roughly uniform across donors in the presence/absence analyses, though that assumption may not hold. A later analysis found that HLA-associated TCR beta chains were more clonally expanded and had lower generation probabilities than equally common non-associated chains. Linkage disequilibrium might explain the correlated functional status among segregating V segments, but an unknown experimental factor could not be ruled out. In a later analysis, several top co-occurrence clusters were reported to appear linked to parvovirus B19, influenza, CMV and Epstein-Barr virus. Three of the identified cytomegalovirus-associated TCR beta chains were confirmed in vitro to be specific for cytomegalovirus antigens. In an earlier analysis of 587 of the donors, most TCR beta V segments appeared in productive rearrangements about 87% or about 30% of the time, broadly matching IMGT annotations. Fewer than 20 rarely observed V segments, including chromosome 9 orphons, were excluded from the earlier analysis of approximately 600 of the donors because counts were too low. When HLA alleles, especially DR and DQ, strongly co-occurred, TCR associations were difficult to assign to individual alleles.

The receptor library was made with the immunoSEQ multiplex PCR assay. The multiplex PCR relied on a mix of 60 forward primers for TCR Vbeta segments and 13 reverse primers for TCR Jbeta segments. The CDR3 region of rearranged TCR beta genes was amplified from genomic DNA by a multiplex PCR assay. The Illumina HiSeq System was used to sequence the amplified TCR beta libraries as 87-base-pair reads. Per the source publication's procedure: A later analysis counted about 76 million unique TCR beta chains across the 550 to 750 repertoires, and 9.5 million to 11 million of these chains were shared by at least two donors. A nearest-neighbor algorithm error-corrected the raw reads and collapsed the reads into unique sequences, merging closely related sequences to remove PCR and sequencing errors. CDR3 sequences were aligned to IMGT reference sequences to assign V, D and J gene segments. For a sequence to be retained, at least a six-nucleotide match to both a V gene segment and a J gene segment was required. Rearrangements were called productive when the CDR3 lacked stop codons and stayed in frame with V and J; all others were non-productive. CDR3 was defined according to IMGT convention as the region running from the second conserved V-encoded cysteine to the conserved J-encoded phenylalanine. Sequences without an unambiguous match to a single V gene segment were excluded from the earlier analysis of approximately 600 of the donors. An earlier analysis of just under 600 of the donors called V segments functional above 56.7% productive rearrangements and segregating when the between-donor standard deviation exceeded 5%. A statistical classification framework was built to diagnose cytomegalovirus status from the catalog of TCR beta chain sequences. In a later analysis, V and J genes were assigned by comparing TCR nucleotide sequences against IMGT/GENE-DB human TR gene sequences. A later analysis assigned CDR3 sequences and most-parsimonious VDJ recombination scenarios with the TCRdist pipeline. In a later analysis, each TCR beta chain was defined by its CDR3 amino acid sequence together with its V-gene family, and reads without a unique V-gene family were excluded. As a way to deal with suspected cross-contamination and a sequencing artifact, a later analysis dropped nearly 600 nucleotide sequences that were highly shared and had low generation probability. In a later analysis, a clonal expansion index was calculated for each public chain from normalized within-repertoire ranks of inferred template counts. Generation probabilities in a later analysis came from a VDJ recombination model fitted to out-of-frame rearrangements, and those results were checked against IGoR. Hypergeometric tests were used in a later analysis to score TCR-TCR, TCR-HLA and TCR-CMV co-occurrence, with a repertoire-size bias correction applied to the TCR pairs. In a later analysis, false discovery rates were estimated by permuting HLA or CMV assignments 20 times. In a later analysis, co-occurring TCRs were grouped using DBSCAN, with TCRdist sequence similarity added in when clustering inside HLA-allele-positive subsets. For co-occurrence clustering, repertoires with fewer than 30,000 or more than 120,000 public chains were excluded, along with a handful of repertoires with anomalous nucleotide sharing. Held by TCRdb, this immuneACCESS table contains in-frame sequences only and omits some clones. Under half of the omission traces to an unresolved V gene where checked; the cause of the rest is unknown. The V and J calls and the clone size are those of that table, but D and trimming were determined from the DNA. The sample table contains 65,000 to 90,000 clones; only one count was recorded for about 75% of them. The top ten constitute approximately 13% of the sample.

The cohort consisted of 666 healthy bone marrow donors. Cohort members were all nominally healthy when sampled, although unrecorded immune exposures were likely present. The donor was CMV seronegative and belonged to the group of several hundred seronegative cohort members. A peripheral blood sample was provided by each donor, and peripheral blood mononuclear cells were used for TCR beta sequencing. Genomic DNA extraction from the blood cell samples was performed with the Qiagen DNeasy Blood Extraction Kit. Points on this clone: This receptor's antigen is unknown. No clone much larger than this one lies a single base away; base qualities are absent.

Looking up the germline V gene (reference sequence) yields CDR1 MNHNY and CDR2 SVGAGI. Compared with germline, V lacks 5 bases and J lacks 0 bases; bases without a gene match: 6. The CDR3 goes from the cysteine to the phenylalanine over 15 residues. The read is trimmed to its CDR3 DNA, 45 bases read in frame from base 1. The source of this sequence is a man in his 70s in good health and CMV-seronegative. Here the chain combines TRBV6-6 and TRBJ2-7, and TRBD1 aligns with 8 junction nucleotides. The sample taken for sequencing was PBMCs. The nucleotide sequence reads as follows: TGTGCCAGCAGTGGAGACAGGGGCCACTCCTACGAGCAGTACTTC. Translated, it reads CASSGDRGHSYEQYF.